Listed here are 22 T cell receptor beta chains from one sample, sequenced in a study of blood T cell repertoires in COVID-19. Clones were sequenced by immunoSEQ multiplex PCR, and TCRdb holds only the in-frame ones, with some missing. The data hold fewer than 200,000 clones, with about four fifths observed a single time. Sequences were obtained from peripheral blood. The receptor source for this set is a man between 65 and 85 years old with active or convalescent COVID-19.

J is TRBJ2-1 and V is TRBV10-3; 8 bases are a match to TRBD2. Germline assignment: CDR1 ENHRY and CDR2 SYGVKD. This CDR3 is built from 17 residues. With 5 bases clipped from V and 0 bases from J, the junction kept 9 bases outside the gene matches. The CDR3 protein is CAISTKLAGSSYNEQFF. The CDR3, as DNA: TGTGCCATCAGTACGAAATTAGCGGGGAGCTCCTACAATGAGCAGTTCTTC.

The chain couples TRBV5-1 to TRBJ2-1; TRBD2 matches 13 bases. V shed 3 bases and J 10 bases; nucleotides not matched to a gene: 7. Germline CDR1 reads SGHRS; CDR2 reads YFSETQ. This CDR3 has 15 residues. DNA for the CDR3: TGCGCCAGCAGCTACGGACTAGCGGGGGATGGCGAGCAGTTCTTC. As protein: CASSYGLAGDGEQFF.

The CDR3 region has the DNA TGTGCCATCAATTCGGGGCGGGGGGGGCCCCCCGAGCAGTTCTTC. This gives the protein CAINSGRGGPPEQFF. The chain recombines TRBV10-3 with TRBJ2-1, with 9 positions matching TRBD2. The CDR3 runs 15 residues. Germline CDR1 and CDR2: ENHRY and SYGVKD. V lost 7 bases and J lost 10; bases outside the gene matches: 14.

The CDR3 region is CASSQRQQNNEQFF. CDR3 DNA sequence: TGTGCCAGCAGCCAGAGACAGCAAAACAATGAGCAGTTCTTC. The chain is built from TRBV3-1 (or the pseudogene TRBV3-2) and TRBJ2-1; D might be TRBD1 (5 bases). Trimming took 3 bases from V and 5 from J, leaving 11 bases between them. CDR3 size: 14 residues. Germline V gene data show CDR1 as LGHDT and CDR2 as YNNKEL (reference sequence).

CDR3 in DNA: TGTGCCAGCAGTCTTAATTCGAACACTGAAGCTTTCTTT. Translating it yields CASSLNSNTEAFF. V usage is TRBV2 and J usage is TRBJ1-1; D is unresolved. CDR3 length: 13 amino acids. Germline V gene lookup returns CDR1 SNHLY and CDR2 FYNNEI. V lost 5 bases, J lost 1 base, and 8 bases lay in between. Supplemented by reference TRBV2 and TRBJ1-1, the full variable domain reads EPEVTQTPSHQVTQMGQEVILRCVPISNHLYFYWYRQILGQKVEFLVSFYNNEISEKSEIFDDQFSVERPDGSNFTLKIRSTKLEDSAMYFCASSLNSNTEAFFGQGTRLTVV.

This clone occurred once. This rearrangement joins TRBV2 to TRBJ2-3; D is ambiguous. The length of the CDR3 is 10 residues. Germline CDR1 reads SNHLY; CDR2 reads FYNNEI. V was cut by 8 bases and J by 5 bases, with 5 bases left in between. CDR3 DNA: TGTGCCAGCGGCAAAGATACGCAGTATTTT. Translating it yields CASGKDTQYF.

The J gene is TRBJ1-2, the V gene TRBV6-5, with 7 bases aligning to TRBD1. The CDR3 covers 14 residues. J was trimmed by 7 bases and V by 6 bases; bases with no gene match: 11. Germline loops: CDR1 MNHEY, CDR2 SVGAGI. CDR3 region: CASSDQGGQSGYTF. In DNA, the CDR3 is TGTGCCAGCAGCGACCAAGGGGGCCAGAGTGGCTACACCTTC.

The CDR3 region has the DNA TGTGCCAGCTCACCACCGGGGAGGGCGGATGAAAAACTGTTTTTT. Protein: CASSPPGRADEKLFF. This chain joins TRBV18 and TRBJ1-4; D is ambiguous. Trimming took off 0 bases at V and 6 bases at J, with 11 bases between the two ends. From germline, CDR1 is KGHSH and CDR2 LQKENI. CDR3 size: 15 residues.

This chain links TRBV6-6 with TRBJ2-2, with D maybe TRBD1 (5 bases). This CDR3 contains 13 residues. The germline gives CDR1 MNHNY, CDR2 SVGAGI (reference sequence). The ends were cut back, 8 bases at V and 6 bases at J, with 13 bases in the middle. CDR3 DNA sequence: TGTGCCAGCTCGACGCAGGGCGCCGGGGAGCTGTTTTTT. It yields the protein CASSTQGAGELFF.

Comments on this clone: Within the sample, other DNA sequences also encode this same CDR3. DNA for the CDR3: TGCGCCAGCAGCTTGGGGCAGGGGGATAATCAGCCCCAGCATTTT. Translated: CASSLGQGDNQPQHF. The chain couples TRBV5-1 to TRBJ1-5; 7 bases map to TRBD1. There are 15 residues in the CDR3. Germline loops: CDR1 SGHRS, CDR2 YFSETQ. Unmatched junction bases numbered 4, after V lost 0 bases and J lost 4 bases.

The rearrangement joins TRBV9 to TRBJ1-1; 7 bases fit TRBD1. The CDR3 is made up of 14 amino acids. Trimming at V came to 4 bases and at J to 0 bases, leaving 3 bases not matched to a gene. Germline CDR1 and CDR2: SGDLS and YYNGEE. In nucleotides, the CDR3 is TGTGCCAGCAGCCCGACAGGGTTGAACACTGAAGCTTTCTTT. Translated, it gives CASSPTGLNTEAFF.

The chain uses TRBV4-3 and TRBJ1-2, with TRBD1 identical over 7 bases. CDR1 and CDR2 from the germline V gene are LGHNA and YSLEER. The CDR3 has 15 residues. V gave up 0 bases and J gave up 7 bases; unmatched junction bases: 8. The CDR3: CASSQDLTGSGGYTF. DNA of the CDR3: TGCGCCAGCAGCCAAGACCTGACAGGGTCGGGTGGCTACACCTTC.

This clone was found a few times. The V and J genes are TRBV2 and TRBJ1-2; TRBD1 matches 8 bases. Germline loops: CDR1 SNHLY, CDR2 FYNNEI. The CDR3 length is 13 residues. Trimming took 8 bases from V and 6 from J; bases not matched to a gene: 8. The chain's CDR3 is CASHGGRGHGYTF. The CDR3 DNA follows: TGTGCCAGCCATGGCGGCAGGGGGCATGGCTACACCTTC.

The gene calls are TRBV5-5 and TRBJ1-2, with TRBD1 matching over 9 bases. V trimming: 3 bases; J trimming: 7 bases; junction bases outside the gene matches: 7. CDR1 and CDR2 from the germline V gene are SGHKS and YYEKEE (reference sequence). CDR3 length: 14 amino acids. CDR3 DNA: TGTGCCAGCAGCTGGGGACAGGGTGAGGTTGGCTACACCTTC. As protein: CASSWGQGEVGYTF. The complete variable domain, with remaining parts taken from reference TRBV5-5 and TRBJ1-2, reads DAGVTQSPTHLIKTRGQQVTLRCSPISGHKSVSWYQQVLGQGPQFIFQYYEKEERGRGNFPDRFSARQFPNYSSELNVNALLLGDSALYLCASSWGQGEVGYTFGSGTRLTVV.

The CDR3 spells CASSVDRDTDTQYF. The CDR3, as DNA: TGTGCCAGCAGCGTAGACAGGGACACAGATACGCAGTATTTT. The chain carries TRBV9 and TRBJ2-3, with D possibly being TRBD1 (6 bases). V lost 0 bases and J lost 2, with 7 bases in between. This CDR3 comprises 14 residues. In germline, CDR1 is SGDLS, CDR2 YYNGEE. The full variable domain, completed using reference TRBV9 and TRBJ2-3, is DSGVTQTPKHLITATGQRVTLRCSPRSGDLSVYWYQQSLDQGLQFLIQYYNGEERAKGNILERFSAQQFPDLHSELNLSSLELGDSALYFCASSVDRDTDTQYFGPGTRLTVL.

The chain couples TRBV7-8 to TRBJ2-7, with 10 bases identical to TRBD2. V was pared by 4 bases and J by 6 bases, with 18 bases of the junction left unmatched. Looked up from germline, CDR1 is SGHVS and CDR2 is FQNEAQ. CDR3 length: 18 residues. The CDR3 reads CASSYGRTSGKRTSEQYF. CDR3 DNA sequence: TGTGCCAGCAGCTACGGTAGGACTAGCGGAAAGAGGACGAGCGAGCAGTACTTC.

Worth noting for this clone: At the DNA level, this CDR3 is encoded by other sequences in the same sample as well. CDR3 protein: CASSEGQGYGYTF. The DNA of the CDR3 is TGTGCCAGCAGTGAGGGCCAGGGCTATGGCTACACCTTC. V usage is TRBV6-1 and J usage is TRBJ1-2; TRBD1 might be the D (5 bases). V was clipped by 3 bases and J by 4 bases, with 9 bases between them. CDR1 is MNHNS and CDR2 is SASEGT in the germline V gene. This CDR3 is 13 amino acids long.

The J gene is TRBJ2-4, the V gene TRBV6-5; D remains ambiguous. Trimming left V 7 bases short and J 2 bases short, with 15 bases between. This CDR3 has 15 residues. Germline CDR1 is MNHEY and CDR2 is SVGAGI. CDR3 region: CASTERPRPKNIQYF. For the CDR3, the DNA is TGTGCCAGCACCGAACGCCCGCGGCCCAAAAACATTCAGTACTTC.

This clone was detected a few times. The genes are TRBV5-1 and TRBJ2-2; TRBD1 aligns across 7 bases. In germline, CDR1 is SGHRS, CDR2 YFSETQ. Trimming cost V 0 bases and J 6 bases; bases outside gene matches: 5. This CDR3 has 15 amino acids. CDR3 sequence reads: CASSLGGGEPGELFF. CDR3 bases: TGCGCCAGCAGCTTGGGAGGGGGCGAGCCCGGGGAGCTGTTTTTT.

This chain connects TRBV5-1 to TRBJ2-7, with 7 bases that match TRBD1. In germline, CDR1 is SGHRS, CDR2 YFSETQ. V was clipped by 0 bases and J by 3 bases; unmatched bases: 6. The CDR3 has 15 residues. The CDR3 sequence is CASSLVGRGNYEQYF. In DNA form, the CDR3 reads TGCGCCAGCAGCTTGGTGGGCAGGGGGAACTACGAGCAGTACTTC.

This clone was seen many times. The chain combines TRBV3-1 (or the pseudogene TRBV3-2) with TRBJ1-1; D unclear. The CDR3 sequence is 12 residues long. Trimming took 0 bases from V and 8 from J, leaving 7 bases between them. In germline, CDR1 is LGHDT, CDR2 YNNKEL (reference sequence). The CDR3 DNA sequence: TGTGCCAGCAGCCAAGATGTCAGGGAAGCTTTCTTT. Protein sequence: CASSQDVREAFF.

The chain recombines TRBV3-1 (or the pseudogene TRBV3-2) with TRBJ1-6, with a tentative D call TRBD1 (6 bases). Trimming removed 3 bases at V and 5 bases at J, with 20 bases between. Germline V CDR1 and CDR2: LGHDT, YNNKEL (reference sequence). The CDR3 length is 18 residues. CDR3 amino acids: CASSHIRRGSTDNSPLHF. The CDR3 nucleotides read TGTGCCAGCAGCCATATTCGAAGGGGGTCAACGGATAATTCACCCCTCCACTTT.